A single TCR beta chain is shown here with its context. The antigen remains unidentified. An end of the junction does not agree with germline; a read error may underlie this. PCR employed 60 Vbeta and 13 Jbeta primers. Clones were read by immunoSEQ multiplex PCR, and TCRdb kept only the in-frame ones, dropping some. The table has 90,000 to 110,000 clones, 75% to 90% seen once. Per the germline V gene, CDR1 is MNHNS and CDR2 is SASEGT. The CDR3 is 16 amino acids. Donors consisted of healthy bone marrow donors. The data originate from a study of cytomegalovirus exposure and HLA in healthy donors. Study outcomes and limitations: For TCR beta chains, V- and J-gene trimming was later linked to a missense DCLRE1C variant. A later analysis showed that HLA-associated TCR beta chains had undergone more clonal expansion than equally common others. The authors assumed roughly uniform sequencing depth across donors for presence/absence analyses.

The sequence was collected from a man aged 25-45 years in good health and CMV-seropositive. What was sequenced was PBMCs. This chain uses TRBV6-1 with TRBJ2-5; TRBD2 matches at 8 bases. CDR3 region: CVSSERRRGAQETQYF. The CDR3, as DNA: TGTGTCAGCAGTGAAAGGCGGCGGGGGGCCCAAGAGACCCAGTACTTC.